These 27 T cell receptor beta chains were all obtained from the same sample, sequenced in a study of blood T cell repertoires in COVID-19. Clones were sequenced by immunoSEQ multiplex PCR, and TCRdb holds only the in-frame ones, with some missing. The sample holds approximately 260,000 clones, about 87% seen once. Sequences were obtained from PBMCs or T cells enriched from blood (not recorded which). All receptors derive from a woman aged 40 to 49 with acute COVID-19.

V usage is TRBV24-1 and J usage is TRBJ2-3; TRBD2 matches 7 bases. CDR3 length: 16 residues. V shed 4 bases, J shed 0 bases, and the junction held 6 bases outside the gene matches. Germline loops: CDR1 KGHDR, CDR2 SFDVKD. CDR3 sequence (DNA): TGTGCCACCAGTGACCCAGAGCGGGGAAGCACAGATACGCAGTATTTT. It yields the protein CATSDPERGSTDTQYF.

J is TRBJ1-4 and V is TRBV19; no definite D call. Trimming took 7 bases from V and 7 from J, leaving 16 bases between them. Germline assignment: CDR1 LNHDA and CDR2 SQIVND (reference sequence). The CDR3 extends over 14 amino acids. CDR3 coding DNA: TGTGCCAGTACCCCTTCGGGGTTGCCTGAAAAACTGTTTTTT. Protein sequence: CASTPSGLPEKLFF. Full variable domain (rest looked up from reference TRBV19 and TRBJ1-4): DGGITQSPKYLFRKEGQNVTLSCEQNLNHDAMYWYRQDPGQGLRLIYYSQIVNDFQKGDIAEGYSVSREKKESFPLTVTSAQKNPTAFYLCASTPSGLPEKLFFGSGTQLSVL.

This clone was seen a single time. This chain connects TRBV6-2 or TRBV6-3 to TRBJ2-1; 11 bases are shared with TRBD2. V lost 8 bases, J lost 6 bases, and 12 bases stayed unmatched. Germline loops: CDR1 MNHEY, CDR2 SVGEGT. This CDR3 has 16 residues. The DNA of the CDR3 is TGTGCCAGCCGTTTCAATAGCGGGAGGGCCGGCAATGAGCAGTTCTTC. Translating gives CASRFNSGRAGNEQFF.

This sequence joins TRBV21-1 and TRBJ1-6. TRBV21-1 is labeled a pseudogene. The CDR3 has 14 amino acids. CDR3 nucleotides: TGTGCCAGCAGCAAAGACCCCGCGAATTCACCCCTCCACTTT. This translates into CASSKDPANSPLHF.

The chain combines TRBV28 with TRBJ2-6; 7 bases align to TRBD1. The CDR3 has 18 residues. Trimming at V came to 4 bases and at J to 0 bases, leaving 9 bases not matched to a gene. In germline, CDR1 is MDHEN, CDR2 SYDVKM. In nucleotides, the CDR3 is TGTGCCAGCAGTTCAACAGGGGCCCGCTTCTCTGGGGCCAACGTCCTGACTTTC. This gives the protein CASSSTGARFSGANVLTF.

This chain connects TRBV4-1 to TRBJ2-3; possible D gene TRBD1, 5 bases. This CDR3 is 17 amino acids long. Germline V gives CDR1 MGHRA, CDR2 YSYEKL. Trimming cost V 0 bases and J 0 bases, with 13 bases left between them. The CDR3 nucleotides read TGCGCCAGCAGCCAAGATAGGGGCTTACCTAGCACAGATACGCAGTATTTT. Amino acid sequence: CASSQDRGLPSTDTQYF.

J is TRBJ2-3 and V is TRBV19; 9 bases map to TRBD1. V gave up 3 bases and J gave up 4 bases; unmatched junction bases: 2. The CDR3 loop spans 14 amino acids. The germline V gene has CDR1 LNHDA and CDR2 SQIVND (reference sequence). The CDR3 nucleotides read TGTGCCAGTAGTATGGGACAGGGACCAGATACGCAGTATTTT. Protein sequence: CASSMGQGPDTQYF.

This sequence joins TRBV7-8 and TRBJ2-1, with 14 bases matching TRBD2. Germline CDR1 reads SGHVS; CDR2 reads FQNEAQ. The V and J ends lost 5 bases and 8 bases, in that order; junction bases with no gene match: 8. This CDR3 contains 16 residues. The CDR3 sequence is CASSAGLAGVVYEQFF. As DNA, the CDR3 is TGTGCCAGCAGCGCGGGACTAGCGGGAGTTGTGTATGAGCAGTTCTTC.

This clone is a singleton in its sample. The J gene is TRBJ2-7, the V gene TRBV9, with a possible D match to TRBD1 (5 bases). Germline loops: CDR1 SGDLS, CDR2 YYNGEE. Trimming cost V 0 bases and J 5 bases, with 12 bases left between them. The CDR3 is 14 amino acids. The CDR3 protein is CASSVEQVSNEQYF. The DNA for the CDR3 is TGTGCCAGCAGCGTAGAACAGGTTAGCAACGAGCAGTACTTC.

The table lists this clone with a count of one. The J gene is TRBJ2-7, the V gene TRBV27; 7 bases are a match to TRBD2. The CDR3 is 15 amino acids. V lost 3 bases, J lost 3 bases, and 8 bases stayed unmatched. The V gene's germline CDR1 is MNHEY and CDR2 SMNVEV (reference sequence). Written as DNA, the CDR3 is TGTGCCAGCAGTTTGGTGGCGGGAGAGGTCTACGAGCAGTACGTC. Protein product: CASSLVAGEVYEQYV.

The chain couples TRBV28 to TRBJ2-3, with 10 positions matching TRBD2. From germline, CDR1 is MDHEN and CDR2 SYDVKM. J gave up 4 bases and V 5 bases, and 12 bases lay outside the gene matches. The CDR3 spans 17 residues. CDR3 protein: CASSTLSGRPLPDTQYF. DNA for the CDR3: TGTGCCAGCAGTACCCTTAGCGGGAGGCCCTTACCAGATACGCAGTATTTT.

V and J are TRBV3-1 (or the pseudogene TRBV3-2) and TRBJ2-5, with D possibly TRBD2 on 6 matching bases. The germline V and J ends were trimmed by 1 base and 2 bases, with 14 bases remaining between them. The V gene's germline CDR1 is LGHDT and CDR2 YNNKEL (reference sequence). This CDR3 comprises 16 residues. CDR3 sequence: CASSQGGGLIQETQYF. The CDR3 bases are TGTGCCAGCAGCCAAGGGGGAGGCCTCATACAAGAGACCCAGTACTTC.

J is TRBJ2-7 and V is TRBV11-3, with 14 bases fitting TRBD2. The CDR3 totals 18 residues. J was trimmed by 6 bases and V by 0 bases; bases with no gene match: 10. In germline, CDR1 is SGHNT, CDR2 YENEEA. CDR3 coding DNA: TGTGCCAGCAGCTTAGATCTGGGACTAGCGGGAGCGGTGATCGAGCAGTACGTC. Translating it yields CASSLDLGLAGAVIEQYV.

The rearrangement links TRBV20-1 to TRBJ1-1, with a possible D match to TRBD1 (6 bases). V was cut by 4 bases and J by 4 bases, with 16 bases left in between. This CDR3 spans 14 amino acids. Germline CDR1 DFQATT, CDR2 SNEGSKA (reference sequence). The CDR3 nucleotides read TGCAGTGCTACTGAGGACAGTTATAGCACTGAAGCTTTCTTT. This codes for CSATEDSYSTEAFF.

This rearrangement joins TRBV28 to TRBJ1-2, with 10 bases lining up with TRBD1. V was clipped by 5 bases and J by 2 bases; unmatched bases: 2. CDR1 is MDHEN, CDR2 SYDVKM, per germline. The CDR3 length is 14 residues. The CDR3 protein is CASSGTGANYGYTF. CDR3 in DNA: TGTGCCAGCAGTGGGACAGGGGCCAACTATGGCTACACCTTC.

The V call is TRBV5-1, the J call TRBJ1-4; 8 bases fit TRBD1. Trimming took 0 bases from V and 2 from J; bases not matched to a gene: 3. This CDR3 spans 16 amino acids. Germline loops: CDR1 SGHRS, CDR2 YFSETQ. The CDR3 protein is CASSLARDRTNEKLFF. The DNA of the CDR3 is TGCGCCAGCAGCTTGGCAAGGGACAGGACTAATGAAAAACTGTTTTTT.

This clone was seen a single time. The chain combines TRBV18 with TRBJ1-2, with a weak D call TRBD1 (6 bases). There are 14 residues in the CDR3. The germline V gene has CDR1 KGHSH and CDR2 LQKENI. The V and J ends lost 0 bases and 9 bases respectively, with 14 bases between them. CDR3 loop: CASSPPGQGSRYTF. The DNA of the CDR3 is TGTGCCAGCTCACCACCGGGGCAGGGGTCCCGCTACACCTTC.

Written as DNA, the CDR3 is TGTGCCAGCAGTCCCTATTACAGGGGGAATGAAAAACTGTTTTTT. Protein product: CASSPYYRGNEKLFF. V gene TRBV28 combines with J gene TRBJ1-4, with 8 nucleotides matching TRBD1. There are 15 residues in the CDR3. Trimming removed 5 bases from V and 5 bases from J; junction bases left unmatched: 7. CDR1 and CDR2 from the germline V gene are MDHEN and SYDVKM.

V is TRBV30 and J is TRBJ2-5, with unresolved D. Germline V gene data show CDR1 as GTSNPN and CDR2 as SVGIG (reference sequence). The length of the CDR3 is 17 residues. V was shortened by 1 base and J by 5 bases, with 23 bases between the two germline ends. CDR3 sequence (DNA): TGTGCCTGGAGTGCCGCCCTCGGAGCGCCCGTCGGTGAGACCCAGTACTTC. Amino acids: CAWSAALGAPVGETQYF. The variable domain in full, with the rest retrieved from reference TRBV30 and TRBJ2-5, is SQTIHQWPATLVQPVGSPLSLECTVEGTSNPNLYWYRQAAGRGLQLLFYSVGIGQISSEVPQNLSASRPQDRQFILSSKKLLLSDSGFYLCAWSAALGAPVGETQYFGPGTRLLVL.

The chain joins TRBV6-5 to TRBJ1-5; perhaps TRBD1 as D (6 bases). Germline V gene data show CDR1 as MNHEY and CDR2 as SVGAGI. The length of the CDR3 is 13 residues. V lost 8 bases, J lost 2 bases, and 10 bases lay in between. CDR3 sequence (DNA): TGTGCCAGCGGGGGGGGCGGCAATCAGCCCCAGCATTTT. Translating gives CASGGGGNQPQHF.

J is TRBJ1-4 and V is TRBV2; 7 bases agree with TRBD1. The CDR3 has 14 amino acids. V shed 4 bases, J shed 5 bases, and the junction held 4 bases outside the gene matches. Germline loops: CDR1 SNHLY, CDR2 FYNNEI. This CDR3 is CASSVARGNEKLFF. CDR3 nucleotide sequence: TGTGCCAGCAGTGTTGCCAGGGGGAATGAAAAACTGTTTTTT.

This rearrangement joins TRBV3-1 (or the pseudogene TRBV3-2) to TRBJ2-3, with 11 bases that match TRBD2. Germline-derived CDR1 and CDR2 are LGHDT and YNNKEL (reference sequence). CDR3 length equals 16 residues. The ends lost 4 bases at V and 0 bases at J; junction bases unmatched: 3. The CDR3 is CASSPSGRFSTDTQYF. CDR3 coding DNA: TGTGCCAGCAGCCCTAGCGGGAGGTTTAGCACAGATACGCAGTATTTT.

The chain uses TRBV28 and TRBJ2-7; unclear D gene. The CDR3 runs 14 residues. V was trimmed by 6 bases and J by 2 bases, leaving 14 bases between them. The V gene's germline CDR1 is MDHEN and CDR2 SYDVKM. The CDR3 DNA is TGTGCCAGCAGCCGAAGTGCGGTTGCCTACGAGCAGTACTTC. It specifies CASSRSAVAYEQYF.

The rearrangement uses TRBV11-2 and TRBJ1-2; D is possibly TRBD1 (5 bases). The V gene lost 5 bases and the J gene lost 11 bases, with 18 bases spanning the gap. Germline V gene sequence: CDR1 SGHAT, CDR2 FQNNGV. There are 13 residues in the CDR3. CDR3 loop: CASSPLGQGGYTF. CDR3 coding DNA: TGTGCCAGCAGCCCCCTGGGCCAGGGCGGTTACACCTTC.

The rearrangement links TRBV5-1 to TRBJ2-2; 10 bases agree with TRBD1. CDR1 is SGHRS and CDR2 is YFSETQ in the germline V gene. CDR3 length: 15 residues. Germline trimming cut 1 base from V and 7 bases from J; bases unmatched to any gene: 4. In DNA, the CDR3 is TGCGCCAGCAGCTTGCAGGGACAGGGGAACGGGGAGCTGTTTTTT. This sequence encodes CASSLQGQGNGELFF.

The V gene is TRBV11-2, the J gene TRBJ2-3; 7 bases line up with TRBD2. The CDR3 length is 15 residues. Germline V gene data show CDR1 as SGHAT and CDR2 as FQNNGV. V dropped 1 base and J dropped 6; count of bases not matched to a gene: 7. DNA for the CDR3: TGTGCCAGCAGCTTAGCGCTAGCGGAAGGGGATACGCAGTATTTT. Residues: CASSLALAEGDTQYF.

This rearrangement joins TRBV27 to TRBJ2-7, with TRBD1 matching 9 bases. CDR3 length equals 14 residues. Trimming cost V 5 bases and J 1 base; bases outside gene matches: 3. Germline CDR1 is MNHEY and CDR2 is SMNVEV (reference sequence). The CDR3 sequence: CASSLGQGSYEQYV. For the CDR3, the DNA is TGTGCCAGCAGTCTCGGACAGGGGTCCTACGAGCAGTACGTC.